What follows are 20 T cell receptor beta chains derived from one specimen sequenced in a study of OX40 agonist ivuxolimab in advanced cancers. The protocol was immunoSEQ multiplex PCR, while the TCRdb copy is restricted to in-frame clones and leaves out a portion. The data hold around 55,000 clones, with 89% observed a single time. The sample consisted of CD4+ or CD8+ T cells sorted from blood, taken in a trial of the OX40 agonist ivuxolimab. The receptor set was obtained from an adult with an advanced solid tumor such as melanoma, head and neck, liver or kidney cancer.

CDR3 nucleotide sequence: TGCGCCAGCAGCCGCCCAGGGGAAGTCGGCGGCTACACCTTC. Translated, it gives CASSRPGEVGGYTF. The rearrangement links TRBV5-1 to TRBJ1-2, with a tentative D call TRBD1 (6 bases). The CDR3 contains 14 residues. V was shortened by 4 bases and J by 8 bases, with 18 bases between the two germline ends. Germline values: CDR1 SGHRS, CDR2 YFSETQ.

The chain uses TRBV20-1 and TRBJ2-1; no clear D. Germline values: CDR1 DFQATT, CDR2 SNEGSKA (reference sequence). The CDR3 consists of 10 residues. The ends were cut back, 6 bases at V and 6 bases at J, with 6 bases in the middle. The CDR3 spells CSAAANEQFF. The CDR3 DNA sequence: TGCAGTGCCGCGGCCAATGAGCAGTTCTTC.

The rearrangement joins TRBV25-1 to TRBJ2-5; 8 bases are shared with TRBD2. Germline CDR1 is MGHDK and CDR2 is SYGVNS. V lost 6 bases to trimming and J lost 5 bases; unmatched junction nucleotides: 14. The CDR3 is 16 amino acids. The CDR3, as DNA: TGTGCCAGCAGAGCCAGGTTGGGTAGCGGGAATGAGACCCAGTACTTC. Translation gives CASRARLGSGNETQYF.

The chain is built from TRBV13 and TRBJ2-1, with TRBD2 identical over 11 bases. Trimming cost V 3 bases and J 3 bases; bases outside gene matches: 4. The CDR3 is made up of 16 amino acids. Germline CDR1 and CDR2: PRHDT and FYEKMQ (reference sequence). This chain's CDR3 is CASSFPGTSGYNEQFF. In DNA, the CDR3 is TGTGCCAGCAGCTTTCCCGGGACTAGCGGCTACAATGAGCAGTTCTTC.

Concerning this clone: The sample contains more than one DNA sequence encoding this CDR3. The chain has TRBV10-1 and TRBJ1-2; D not resolved. Trimming cost V 3 bases and J 8 bases, with 13 bases left between them. In germline, CDR1 is WNHNN, CDR2 SYGVQD (reference sequence). The CDR3 length is 13 residues. The CDR3 is CASSENPAEGYTF. Here the CDR3 DNA reads TGCGCCAGCAGTGAAAACCCGGCGGAGGGCTACACCTTC.

This chain connects TRBV28 to TRBJ2-7; the match to TRBD1 covers 7 bases. V was pared by 6 bases and J by 5 bases, with 7 bases of the junction left unmatched. The length of the CDR3 is 13 residues. Germline-derived CDR1 and CDR2 are MDHEN and SYDVKM. The CDR3 region has the DNA TGTGCCAGCAGGAATACAGGGGACCACGAGCAGTACTTC. Protein: CASRNTGDHEQYF.

The V gene is TRBV28, the J gene TRBJ1-1; 10 bases match TRBD1. Germline V gene sequence: CDR1 MDHEN, CDR2 SYDVKM. Trimming at V came to 6 bases and at J to 3 bases, leaving 7 bases not matched to a gene. The CDR3 is 15 residues long. CDR3: CASRPTGGWDTEAFF. The CDR3 DNA reads as TGTGCCAGCAGACCGACAGGGGGCTGGGACACTGAAGCTTTCTTT.

The chain combines TRBV7-8 with TRBJ2-1; TRBD2 matches at 13 bases. Germline trimming cut 5 bases from V and 8 bases from J; bases unmatched to any gene: 6. The germline gives CDR1 SGHVS, CDR2 FQNEAQ. The CDR3 spans 15 residues. CDR3 DNA sequence: TGTGCCAGCAGCCCACTAGCGGGAGGGCCCGATGAGCAGTTCTTC. Translated, it gives CASSPLAGGPDEQFF. The full variable domain, rest sourced from reference TRBV7-8 and TRBJ2-1, is GAGVSQSPRYKVAKRGQDVALRCDPISGHVSLFWYQQALGQGPEFLTYFQNEAQLDKSGLPSDRFFAERPEGSVSTLKIQRTQQEDSAVYLCASSPLAGGPDEQFFGPGTRLTVL.

The rearrangement uses TRBV19 and TRBJ1-1; D is perhaps TRBD1 (6 bases). Germline loops: CDR1 LNHDA, CDR2 SQIVND (reference sequence). The CDR3 contains 14 residues. V was pared by 5 bases and J by 0 bases, with 10 bases between. Written as DNA, the CDR3 is TGTGCCAGTAGTCCCGGACAGATGAACACTGAAGCTTTCTTT. Translated, it gives CASSPGQMNTEAFF.

Written as DNA, the CDR3 is TGTGCTAGTGTGGGGCCCGGGGACTATGGCTACACCTTC. Translating gives CASVGPGDYGYTF. The chain uses TRBV12-5 and TRBJ1-2; possibly TRBD1 for D (5 bases). Germline assignment: CDR1 LGHNT and CDR2 FRNRAP. Trimming removed 7 bases from V and 3 bases from J, with 12 bases in between. The CDR3 contains 13 residues.

The V gene is TRBV13, the J gene TRBJ2-7; D not certain. CDR1 is PRHDT, CDR2 FYEKMQ, per germline (reference sequence). The V end was cut by 5 bases, the J end by 5 bases, with 13 bases between. CDR3 length: 13 amino acids. CDR3 residues: CASSLDGPHEQYF. DNA of the CDR3: TGTGCCAGCAGCCTTGATGGGCCCCACGAGCAGTACTTC.

The chain is built from TRBV27 and TRBJ2-1; TRBD2 aligns across 8 bases. The length of the CDR3 is 15 residues. Germline-derived CDR1 and CDR2 are MNHEY and SMNVEV (reference sequence). V gave up 5 bases and J gave up 6 bases; unmatched junction bases: 9. The CDR3 protein is CASSPRYSGINEQFF. The DNA for the CDR3 is TGTGCCAGCAGTCCCCGGTATAGCGGGATCAATGAGCAGTTCTTC.

The chain has TRBV6-4 and TRBJ2-7, with 10 bases aligning to TRBD2. Germline CDR1 reads MRHNA; CDR2 reads SNTAGT. The CDR3 is made up of 15 amino acids. Losses at the gene ends were 4 bases for V and 2 bases for J; bases not matched to a gene: 5. The CDR3 here is CASSVSAGGPYEQYV. The CDR3 bases are TGTGCCAGCAGTGTATCAGCGGGAGGGCCCTACGAGCAGTACGTC.

This clone was seen just once. The chain joins TRBV5-6 to TRBJ2-2; tentative D call: TRBD2 (6 bases). The CDR3 is 15 amino acids. Per germline, CDR1 SGHDT and CDR2 YYEEEE. Trimming removed 4 bases at V and 5 bases at J, with 15 bases between. The CDR3 bases are TGTGCCAGCAGCCCTTGGAGGGAGCGAACCGGGGAGCTGTTTTTT. Residues: CASSPWRERTGELFF. The full variable domain, with the rest looked up from reference TRBV5-6 and TRBJ2-2, is DAGVTQSPTHLIKTRGQQVTLRCSPKSGHDTVSWYQQALGQGPQFIFQYYEEEERQRGNFPDRFSGHQFPNYSSELNVNALLLGDSALYLCASSPWRERTGELFFGEGSRLTVL.

V is TRBV2 and J is TRBJ1-2; D perhaps matches TRBD1 (6 bases). The germline V and J ends were trimmed by 11 bases and 2 bases, with 15 bases remaining between them. Germline V lookup: CDR1 SNHLY, CDR2 FYNNEI. The CDR3 totals 13 residues. The CDR3 protein is CASGAGGNYGYTF. CDR3 coding DNA: TGTGCCTCGGGGGCCGGGGGAAACTATGGCTACACCTTC.

This chain joins TRBV4-1 and TRBJ1-6; D is possibly TRBD1 (5 bases). The CDR3 extends over 13 amino acids. V dropped 3 bases and J dropped 10 bases, with 10 bases sitting between them. CDR1 is MGHRA, CDR2 YSYEKL, per germline. The CDR3: CASSHGGDSPLHF. CDR3 in DNA: TGCGCCAGCAGCCACGGGGGAGACTCACCCCTCCACTTT.

V usage is TRBV18 and J usage is TRBJ2-5; D gene unclear. The V end was cut by 2 bases, the J end by 1 base, with 11 bases between. Germline loops: CDR1 KGHSH, CDR2 LQKENI. This CDR3 comprises 15 residues. CDR3 DNA: TGTGCCAGCTCACCATCACCACCGGTCCAAGAGACCCAGTACTTC. This encodes CASSPSPPVQETQYF. The full variable domain, its missing parts supplied by reference TRBV18 and TRBJ2-5, is NAGVMQNPRHLVRRRGQEARLRCSPMKGHSHVYWYRQLPEEGLKFMVYLQKENIIDESGMPKERFSAEFPKEGPSILRIQQVVRGDSAAYFCASSPSPPVQETQYFGPGTRLLVL.

This clone has just one count. The chain combines TRBV18 with TRBJ2-3; D ambiguous. Trimming took 0 bases from V and 6 from J, leaving 10 bases between them. There are 14 residues in the CDR3. Germline lookup yields CDR1 KGHSH and CDR2 LQKENI. The CDR3: CASSPPDLFDTQYF. The DNA of the CDR3 is TGTGCCAGCTCACCACCTGACTTGTTCGATACGCAGTATTTT. The full variable domain, rest sourced from reference TRBV18 and TRBJ2-3, is NAGVMQNPRHLVRRRGQEARLRCSPMKGHSHVYWYRQLPEEGLKFMVYLQKENIIDESGMPKERFSAEFPKEGPSILRIQQVVRGDSAAYFCASSPPDLFDTQYFGPGTRLTVL.

This sequence joins TRBV6-1 and TRBJ1-5, with a possible D match to TRBD1 (5 bases). The CDR3 totals 15 residues. Per germline, CDR1 MNHNS and CDR2 SASEGT. Trimming took off 3 bases at V and 3 bases at J, with 12 bases between the two ends. The CDR3 protein is CASSERGRSNQPQHF. CDR3 in DNA: TGTGCCAGCAGTGAGAGGGGACGGTCCAATCAGCCCCAGCATTTT.

This clone was counted between two and nine times. The V call is TRBV6-5, the J call TRBJ2-7; D is undetermined. CDR1 is MNHEY, CDR2 SVGAGI, per germline. The CDR3 sequence is 12 residues long. The V end was cut by 4 bases, the J end by 3 bases, with 7 bases between. CDR3 in amino acids: CASSSRGYEQYF. The DNA of the CDR3 is TGTGCCAGCAGTTCCAGAGGCTACGAGCAGTACTTC.